Below, 18 T cell receptor beta chains from the same sample are listed, as sequenced in a study of human T cells and chemical hapten exposure. MiXCR was run by TCRdb on the RACE reads, yielding one entry per CDR3 protein. Of under 110,000 distinct CDR3 sequences listed, around 12% were seen once; the top ten hold around 1.6%. As for time point: pre-sensitization, week 0. Treatment given: therapeutic diphenylcyclopropenone sensitization with weekly scalp DPC. The starting material was whole blood, obtained in connection with sensitization to the hapten diphenylcyclopropenone (DPC). The receptors stem from a woman aged 45-59 years with alopecia areata. Some clones in this sample may be carry-over from other donors' samples.

The table lists this clonotype with a few counts. This chain links TRBV7-9 with TRBJ1-1, with 7 bases matching TRBD1. J gave up 2 bases and V 10 bases, and 13 bases lay outside the gene matches. The germline V gene has CDR1 SEHNR and CDR2 FQNEAQ (reference sequence). The CDR3 is made up of 15 amino acids. The chain's CDR3 is CATRRGPGPNTEAFF. Here the CDR3 DNA reads TGTGCCACCAGAAGGGGGCCCGGACCCAACACTGAAGCTTTCTTT.

The CDR3 protein is CSVVGPKGYEQYF. The CDR3 DNA reads TGCAGCGTTGTTGGCCCGAAGGGCTACGAGCAGTACTTC. The chain employs TRBV29-1 and TRBJ2-7; no firm D call. Trimming cost V 4 bases and J 3 bases, with 13 bases left between them. Germline CDR1 and CDR2: SQVTM and ANQGSEA. This CDR3 spans 13 amino acids.

This clonotype was recorded a few times. The chain joins TRBV18 to TRBJ2-1, with 9 nucleotides matching TRBD2. J lost 9 bases, V lost 3 bases, and 12 bases had no gene match. CDR1 and CDR2 from the germline V gene are KGHSH and LQKENI. This CDR3 has 16 amino acids. CDR3 bases: TGTGCCAGCTCACCCTCCTTAGCGGGAGTATCGGGTGAGCAGTTCTTC. It is translated as CASSPSLAGVSGEQFF.

The chain has TRBV11-2 and TRBJ2-5; 7 positions agree with TRBD2. In germline, CDR1 is SGHAT, CDR2 FQNNGV. Germline trimming cut 11 bases from V and 0 bases from J; bases unmatched to any gene: 3. The CDR3 has 12 amino acids. In DNA, the CDR3 is TGTGCCGGGCGGGGGAACCAAGAGACCCAGTACTTC. Residues: CAGRGNQETQYF.

This clonotype was seen a handful of times. The rearrangement uses TRBV5-1 and TRBJ2-2; 8 nucleotides line up with TRBD1. The germline V gene has CDR1 SGHRS and CDR2 YFSETQ. CDR3 length: 16 residues. The V gene end was trimmed by 4 bases and the J gene end by 4 bases; junction bases not matched to a gene: 9. The CDR3 region has the DNA TGCGCCAGCAGCGTGACCGGGACAGGCAGCACCGGGGAGCTGTTTTTT. Translating gives CASSVTGTGSTGELFF.

In its sample, this clonotype was seen a few times. CDR3 nucleotides: TGTGCCAGTAGTATAGTCCTTTATAGCGGGAGAGTGGGCAATGAGCAGTTCTTC. This gives the protein CASSIVLYSGRVGNEQFF. This chain uses TRBV19 with TRBJ2-1; 9 bases agree with TRBD2. Germline V gene sequence: CDR1 LNHDA, CDR2 SQIVND (reference sequence). CDR3 length: 18 residues. The junction had 13 bases not matched to a gene; V was cut back by 1 base and J by 6 bases.

This clonotype showed up many times. The V gene is TRBV19, the J gene TRBJ2-2; D is tentatively TRBD1 or TRBD2 (5 bases each). CDR1 LNHDA and CDR2 SQIVND come from the germline V gene (reference sequence). Trimming cost V 5 bases and J 4 bases, with 11 bases left between them. The CDR3 contains 14 residues. The CDR3 loop is CASSPGDGTGELFF. The CDR3 DNA is TGTGCCAGTAGTCCCGGGGACGGCACCGGGGAGCTGTTTTTT.

The V and J genes are TRBV12-3 or TRBV12-4 and TRBJ1-1; D might be TRBD1 (5 bases). V was pared by 1 base and J by 8 bases, with 14 bases between. This CDR3 is 14 amino acids long. The DNA for the CDR3 is TGTGCCAGCAGTTTAGAAAAGGTATACAGGGAAGCTTTCTTT. This sequence encodes CASSLEKVYREAFF.

A few counts support this clonotype. The chain links TRBV28 to TRBJ2-1; 7 bases agree with TRBD2. J lost 9 bases, V lost 3 bases, and 14 bases had no gene match. Germline assignment: CDR1 MDHEN and CDR2 SYDVKM. The CDR3 length is 16 residues. The CDR3 loop reads CASSFSARTRASEQFF. As DNA, the CDR3 is TGTGCCAGCAGTTTTTCGGCCAGGACTAGGGCAAGTGAGCAGTTCTTC.

J is TRBJ2-7 and V is TRBV28; a weak D match, TRBD1 (6 bases). The CDR3 totals 15 residues. Deletions cut 5 bases from V and 3 bases from J, with 17 bases between. From germline, CDR1 is MDHEN and CDR2 SYDVKM. The CDR3 protein is CASSREGVPHYEQYF. CDR3 bases: TGTGCCAGCAGTAGAGAGGGGGTCCCTCACTACGAGCAGTACTTC.

J is TRBJ1-2 and V is TRBV5-1; the D is unclear. Per germline, CDR1 SGHRS and CDR2 YFSETQ. The CDR3 is 13 amino acids. V was trimmed by 0 bases and J by 3 bases, leaving 6 bases between them. CDR3 sequence reads: CASSLGVDYGYTF. For the CDR3, the DNA is TGCGCCAGCAGCTTGGGCGTAGACTATGGCTACACCTTC.

This clonotype was found many times. The rearrangement joins TRBV19 to TRBJ2-1; 7 nucleotides line up with TRBD1. The germline gives CDR1 LNHDA, CDR2 SQIVND (reference sequence). After removal of 7 bases from V and 4 bases from J, the junction contained 4 bases not matched to a gene. This CDR3 spans 13 amino acids. The CDR3 bases are TGTGCCAGTAATAAACAGGGGTACAATGAGCAGTTCTTC. Translation gives CASNKQGYNEQFF.

The rearrangement joins TRBV6-5 to TRBJ2-7; 15 nucleotides line up with TRBD2. V lost 6 bases, J lost 6 bases, and 9 bases stayed unmatched. Germline CDR1 MNHEY, CDR2 SVGAGI. CDR3 length: 16 amino acids. CDR3 region: CASRRTSGRASREQYF. The CDR3, as DNA: TGTGCCAGCAGACGGACTAGCGGGAGGGCAAGTCGCGAGCAGTACTTC.

This clonotype was seen many times. V and J are TRBV3-1 and TRBJ1-2; D uncertain. V lost 0 bases and J 7 bases, leaving 15 bases between the germline ends. CDR1 LGHDT and CDR2 YNNKEL come from the germline V gene (reference sequence). CDR3 length equals 15 residues. For the CDR3, the DNA is TGTGCCAGCAGCCAAGAAGGAGGCGGCTATTTTGGCTACACCTTC. Translating gives CASSQEGGGYFGYTF.

With regard to this clonotype: Without the conserved terminal phenylalanine or tryptophan, this CDR3 likely stems from a read error. The genes are TRBV5-1 and TRBJ1-3; possible D gene TRBD1, 5 bases. Trimming removed 2 bases from V and 0 bases from J, with 9 bases in between. CDR3 length equals 15 residues. The germline CDR1 and CDR2 sequences are SGHRS and YFSETQ. The DNA for the CDR3 is TGCGCCAGCAGCTTAGACAGTAACTCTGGAAACACCATATATTCT. Its protein product is CASSLDSNSGNTIYS.

V and J are TRBV3-1 and TRBJ2-6; 7 bases are a match to TRBD2. This CDR3 is 19 amino acids long. Per the germline V gene, CDR1 is LGHDT and CDR2 is YNNKEL (reference sequence). The V segment lost 3 bases and the J segment 0 bases; nucleotides outside the gene matches: 11. As DNA, the CDR3 is TGTGCCAGCAGCCAGATCGCGGGAGTCACCCACTCTGGGGCCAACGTCCTGACTTTC. This gives the protein CASSQIAGVTHSGANVLTF.

V and J are TRBV4-3 and TRBJ2-2; D uncertain. The CDR3 length is 15 residues. Germline lookup yields CDR1 LGHNA and CDR2 YSLEER. V was clipped by 1 base and J by 1 base, with 7 bases between them. The CDR3 loop is CASSQAVGNTGELFF. The CDR3 DNA reads as TGCGCCAGCAGCCAAGCGGTGGGGAACACCGGGGAGCTGTTTTTT.

The rearrangement uses TRBV3-1 and TRBJ2-3; D is undetermined. The CDR3 length is 12 residues. CDR1 and CDR2 from the germline V gene are LGHDT and YNNKEL (reference sequence). The V end was cut by 4 bases, the J end by 4 bases, with 6 bases between. The CDR3 region is CASSLQPDTQYF. The DNA of the CDR3 is TGTGCCAGCAGCCTTCAGCCAGATACGCAGTATTTT.